This T cell receptor (beta chain) was found in a study of T-cell reconstitution after alpha-beta-depleted transplantation in children. Study-level results: After transplant, high TCRbeta diversity at day 60 in some patients arose from surviving recipient T cells and thymic progenitors. As was reported, about two months after transplant, alpha-beta T cells came from several hundred expanded graft clones.

The library targeted TCRbeta and was prepared with unique molecular identifiers. MiXCR, run by TCRdb on the PCR reads, gives a single entry per CDR3 protein. Among fewer than 700,000 distinct CDR3 sequences listed, under 15% were seen once. The sample holds many counts of this clonotype. Its antigen remains unknown. CDR1 is ENHRY and CDR2 is SYGVKD in the germline V gene. V was shortened by 8 bases and J by 2 bases, with 7 bases between the two germline ends. The CDR3 covers 11 residues. This chain joins TRBV10-3 and TRBJ2-7; either TRBD1 or TRBD2 may fit D (5 bases each). This TCR was sampled from a male patient younger than 18 who had a stem cell transplant for acute myeloid leukemia, so the T cells may come from the graft donor. The sample consisted of PBMCs, mostly from graft donor cells, taken 360 days after TCRalphabeta/CD19-depleted stem cell transplant. CDR3 in amino acids: CAIGDAYEQYF. As DNA, the CDR3 is TGTGCCATCGGGGACGCCTACGAGCAGTACTTC.